This entry lists 15 T cell receptor beta chains sequenced from one sample in a study of T cell responses to AZD1222 COVID-19 vaccine. Repertoires were generated with immunoSEQ multiplex PCR, while TCRdb's copy carries only in-frame clones and drops some. The repertoire holds under 120,000 clones, with just under 95% as singletons. The sample was peripheral blood, taken on day 0 of AZD1222 vaccination. The receptors originated from an adult in good health.

The CDR3 here is CASSPGIREGRGYTF. The CDR3 DNA follows: TGTGCCAGCAGCCCCGGGATAAGGGAGGGTCGTGGCTACACCTTC. The chain uses TRBV6-2 or TRBV6-3 and TRBJ1-2; no reliable D call. The V gene's germline CDR1 is MNHEY and CDR2 SVGEGT. The V end lost 6 bases, the J end lost 7 bases, and 21 bases lay between the germline ends. CDR3 length: 15 amino acids.

The chain has TRBV6-6 and TRBJ1-6; D gene ambiguous. The CDR3 spans 13 residues. V lost 4 bases to trimming and J lost 8 bases, with 9 bases between them. Germline V gene lookup returns CDR1 MNHNY and CDR2 SVGAGI (reference sequence). CDR3 nucleotide sequence: TGTGCCAGCAGTTCCAGATTAGATTCACCCCTCCACTTT. It specifies CASSSRLDSPLHF.

The chain recombines TRBV6-1 with TRBJ2-1; D is uncertain. From germline, CDR1 is MNHNS and CDR2 SASEGT. V lost 3 bases, J lost 8 bases, and 14 bases lay in between. The CDR3 covers 14 residues. The CDR3 loop is CASSDVWRADEQFF. The CDR3 coding sequence is TGTGCCAGCAGTGATGTATGGAGAGCTGATGAGCAGTTCTTC.

The CDR3 DNA reads TGTGCCAGCAGCCCCACCGGGGGGGTTGAAGCTTTCTTT. This codes for CASSPTGGVEAFF. The gene calls are TRBV9 and TRBJ1-1, with D perhaps matching TRBD1 (5 bases). This CDR3 contains 13 residues. V lost 4 bases to trimming and J lost 7 bases, with 14 bases between them. Germline CDR1 and CDR2: SGDLS and YYNGEE. The full variable domain, rest sourced from reference TRBV9 and TRBJ1-1, is DSGVTQTPKHLITATGQRVTLRCSPRSGDLSVYWYQQSLDQGLQFLIQYYNGEERAKGNILERFSAQQFPDLHSELNLSSLELGDSALYFCASSPTGGVEAFFGQGTRLTVV.

This chain connects TRBV27 to TRBJ2-1; D possibly uses TRBD1 or TRBD2 (5 bases each). The CDR3 is made up of 14 amino acids. CDR1 MNHEY and CDR2 SMNVEV come from the germline V gene (reference sequence). The V end lost 4 bases, the J end lost 4 bases, and 11 bases lay between the germline ends. The CDR3 here is CASSSPGPYNEQFF. In DNA form, the CDR3 reads TGTGCCAGCAGTTCCCCGGGACCATACAATGAGCAGTTCTTC.

This chain links TRBV7-9 with TRBJ1-2; no firm D call. The CDR3 runs 12 residues. Germline V gene data show CDR1 as SEHNR and CDR2 as FQNEAQ (reference sequence). Trimming removed 1 base at V and 6 bases at J, with 6 bases between. The CDR3 is CASSLEGHGYTF. In DNA form, the CDR3 reads TGTGCCAGCAGCTTAGAGGGCCATGGCTACACCTTC.

The chain carries TRBV5-5 and TRBJ1-6; the match to TRBD1 covers 9 bases. Germline V gene data show CDR1 as SGHKS and CDR2 as YYEKEE (reference sequence). The CDR3 has 14 residues. V was pared by 4 bases and J by 8 bases, with 4 bases of the junction left unmatched. CDR3 DNA sequence: TGTGCCAGCAGCCGGGACAGGGATTATTCACCCCTCCACTTT. This encodes CASSRDRDYSPLHF.

This clone appeared once. This chain's CDR3 is CASRGGTGDVVRPLHF. CDR3 bases: TGTGCCAGTAGAGGAGGGACAGGGGACGTGGTAAGACCCCTCCACTTT. The V call is TRBV19, the J call TRBJ1-6; 10 bases map to TRBD1. The CDR3 runs to 16 residues. Trimming cost V 6 bases and J 12 bases; bases outside gene matches: 14. CDR1 is LNHDA and CDR2 is SQIVND in the germline V gene (reference sequence).

The V call is TRBV6-2 or TRBV6-3, the J call TRBJ1-2; D is perhaps TRBD1 (6 bases). CDR1 MNHEY and CDR2 SVGEGT come from the germline V gene. V was cut by 2 bases and J by 2 bases, with 9 bases left in between. The CDR3 extends over 14 amino acids. CDR3 residues: CASSYGGQNYGYTF. DNA of the CDR3: TGTGCCAGCAGTTACGGGGGGCAGAACTATGGCTACACCTTC.

V is TRBV27 and J is TRBJ1-6, with D uncertain. CDR1 is MNHEY, CDR2 SMNVEV, per germline (reference sequence). The germline V and J ends were trimmed by 1 base and 7 bases, with 8 bases remaining between them. This CDR3 has 14 amino acids. The DNA for the CDR3 is TGTGCCAGCAGTTTATTTAGTAGAAATTCACCCCTCCACTTT. It codes for CASSLFSRNSPLHF.

The chain links TRBV10-3 to TRBJ1-2, with D uncertain. The V gene lost 6 bases and the J gene lost 6 bases, with 17 bases spanning the gap. CDR3 size: 14 residues. Germline loops: CDR1 ENHRY, CDR2 SYGVKD. The CDR3 DNA is TGTGCCATCAGCGATGCCGCGGGCTACGATGGCTACACCTTC. Protein: CAISDAAGYDGYTF.

The DNA of the CDR3 is TGCGCCAGCAGCCCCGACGGGAGGGCCAACGAGCAGTACTTC. Translation: CASSPDGRANEQYF. The V call is TRBV5-1, the J call TRBJ2-7; 8 positions agree with TRBD2. Germline-derived CDR1 and CDR2 are SGHRS and YFSETQ. The CDR3 is made up of 14 amino acids. The ends lost 4 bases at V and 5 bases at J; junction bases unmatched: 8.

V usage is TRBV5-1 and J usage is TRBJ2-7, with D unclear. Germline CDR1 and CDR2: SGHRS and YFSETQ. Trimming took 0 bases from V and 3 from J, leaving 13 bases between them. The CDR3 loop spans 15 amino acids. In nucleotides, the CDR3 is TGCGCCAGCAGCTTGGTGGCAGGACCGTTCTACGAGCAGTACTTC. It yields the protein CASSLVAGPFYEQYF.

The J gene is TRBJ2-7, the V gene TRBV3-1 (or the pseudogene TRBV3-2), with a tentative D call TRBD1 (6 bases). Per germline, CDR1 LGHDT and CDR2 YNNKEL (reference sequence). Trimming removed 4 bases from V and 0 bases from J, with 10 bases in between. CDR3 length: 14 amino acids. CDR3 nucleotide sequence: TGTGCCAGCAGCCCGACAGGCAGCTCCTACGAGCAGTACTTC. The encoded protein is CASSPTGSSYEQYF.

V usage is TRBV29-1 and J usage is TRBJ2-1; D is unclear. The CDR3 is made up of 11 amino acids. V was shortened by 4 bases and J by 5 bases, with 6 bases between the two germline ends. Germline values: CDR1 SQVTM, CDR2 ANQGSEA. The CDR3 nucleotides read TGCAGCGTTGCACTGAACAATGAGCAGTTCTTC. It yields the protein CSVALNNEQFF.